The T cell receptor beta chain under discussion was sequenced for a study of shared clonotypes between healthy human individuals. In the source study's methods: Filtering of immunoSEQ junctional sequences could not match full-length read filtering. Data came from immunoSEQ multiplex PCR; TCRdb stores just in-frame clones and leaves some out. V, J and clone size derive from that table, while D and trimming were established from the DNA sequence. The data hold about 690,000 clones, with 80% to 95% observed a single time. Study-wide findings and caveats: Relative to their counterparts shared across all four donors, non-shared clonotypes exhibited diminished generation probabilities.

Germline trimming cut 1 base from V and 4 bases from J; bases unmatched to any gene: 10. Per germline, CDR1 LGHNA and CDR2 YSLEER. The CDR3 contains 16 residues. On this clone: Its cognate antigen is unknown.

Sequenced input: memory CD8+ T cells from PBMCs. The subset was: CD45RO+ cells pooled with CCR7-negative TemRA cells. The V call is TRBV4-3, the J call TRBJ2-7; 7 nucleotides align to TRBD2. This receptor was identified in a man aged 18 to 29 in good health. Some clones in this sample may be carry-over from other donors' samples. The CDR3 sequence: CASSQVGVAGLYEQYF. CDR3 DNA: TGCGCCAGCAGCCAAGTTGGGGTAGCGGGCCTATACGAGCAGTACTTC.